These 32 T cell receptor beta chains were sequenced from one sample in a study of T-cell memory formation after mild COVID-19. Using its own MiXCR run on the 5' RACE reads, TCRdb lists one record per CDR3 protein. The sample includes about 390,000 distinct CDR3 sequences, roughly 15% of them seen just once. Sequenced material: PBMCs or a T cell subset sorted from them (not recorded which). These TCRs come from a man younger than 35 who had mild COVID-19 (a few samples of this study predate the infection). Cell type and time point are not known.

There are many counts of this clonotype. The chain is built from TRBV5-1 and TRBJ2-2; a weak D match, TRBD1 (5 bases). CDR1 and CDR2 (germline): SGHRS, YFSETQ. CDR3 length equals 15 residues. V was clipped by 0 bases and J by 0 bases, with 6 bases between them. CDR3 DNA: TGCGCCAGCAGCTTGGGGACACCGAACACCGGGGAGCTGTTTTTT. Translated: CASSLGTPNTGELFF.

This sequence joins TRBV6-2 or TRBV6-3 and TRBJ2-2; 10 bases agree with TRBD1. This CDR3 spans 16 amino acids. Germline CDR1 reads MNHEY; CDR2 reads SVGEGT. V lost 5 bases and J lost 1; bases outside the gene matches: 4. CDR3 sequence reads: CASSTWTGGNTGELFF. Here the CDR3 DNA reads TGTGCCAGCAGTACGTGGACAGGGGGGAACACCGGGGAGCTGTTTTTT.

This chain joins TRBV6-5 and TRBJ1-1; D unresolved. The germline V gene has CDR1 MNHEY and CDR2 SVGAGI. The CDR3 totals 15 residues. V was clipped by 4 bases and J by 2 bases, with 14 bases between them. CDR3: CASSSQPTGNTEAFF. CDR3 sequence (DNA): TGTGCCAGCAGTTCACAGCCCACGGGTAACACTGAAGCTTTCTTT.

This clonotype was observed a handful of times. This rearrangement joins TRBV27 to TRBJ2-3, with D maybe TRBD2 (5 bases). Trimming left V 0 bases short and J 7 bases short, with 11 bases between. CDR3 length: 14 amino acids. CDR1 MNHEY and CDR2 SMNVEV come from the germline V gene (reference sequence). CDR3 protein: CASSLSIRENTQYF. The CDR3 DNA is TGTGCCAGCAGTTTATCAATCCGGGAAAATACGCAGTATTTT.

The CDR3 sequence: CASSPGGGRTYNEQFF. The CDR3 nucleotides read TGTGCCAGCAGCCCTGGGGGGGGGCGAACATACAATGAGCAGTTCTTC. The chain is built from TRBV7-9 and TRBJ2-1, with D possibly matching TRBD2 (7 bases). The V end lost 5 bases, the J end lost 4 bases, and 18 bases lay between the germline ends. The CDR3 contains 16 residues. CDR1 and CDR2 from the germline V gene are SEHNR and FQNEAQ (reference sequence).

The chain uses TRBV4-1 and TRBJ2-1; no definite D call. Germline-derived CDR1 and CDR2 are MGHRA and YSYEKL. CDR3 length: 13 residues. V lost 4 bases and J lost 6, with 10 bases in between. This CDR3 is CASSRGRINEQFF. DNA of the CDR3: TGCGCCAGCAGCCGAGGACGAATCAATGAGCAGTTCTTC.

This clonotype was observed a handful of times. The chain carries TRBV11-1 and TRBJ2-5, with 7 bases aligning to TRBD2. The CDR3 runs 15 residues. V dropped 1 base and J dropped 2; count of bases not matched to a gene: 4. CDR1 is SGHAT and CDR2 is FQDESV in the germline V gene (reference sequence). This CDR3 reads CASSLEASGQETQYF. The CDR3 DNA reads as TGTGCCAGCAGCTTAGAAGCTAGCGGTCAAGAGACCCAGTACTTC.

The chain carries TRBV28 and TRBJ2-1, with TRBD1 as a possible D gene (6 bases). The CDR3 covers 13 residues. Trimming left V 8 bases short and J 4 bases short, with 12 bases between. The germline V gene has CDR1 MDHEN and CDR2 SYDVKM. DNA of the CDR3: TGTGCCAGCCTGGGACAACTGTACAATGAGCAGTTCTTC. This codes for CASLGQLYNEQFF.

The V call is TRBV7-8, the J call TRBJ1-3, with D uncertain. V was clipped by 5 bases and J by 3 bases, with 14 bases between them. CDR1 is SGHVS and CDR2 is FQNEAQ in the germline V gene. CDR3 length equals 15 residues. The CDR3 sequence: CASSIEPGFGNTIYF. CDR3 in DNA: TGTGCCAGCAGCATAGAGCCTGGGTTTGGAAACACCATATATTTT.

This clonotype was counted only a few times. The chain uses TRBV11-2 and TRBJ2-4, with D perhaps TRBD1 or TRBD2 (5 bases each). Trimming took off 1 base at V and 5 bases at J, with 12 bases between the two ends. Germline CDR1 SGHAT, CDR2 FQNNGV. The CDR3 has 15 amino acids. The CDR3 reads CASSLVPRGENIQYF. The DNA of the CDR3 is TGTGCCAGCAGCTTAGTGCCGAGGGGAGAAAACATTCAGTACTTC.

The chain employs TRBV19 and TRBJ2-2; 10 bases match TRBD1. This CDR3 comprises 15 residues. V lost 3 bases to trimming and J lost 5 bases; unmatched junction nucleotides: 3. From germline, CDR1 is LNHDA and CDR2 SQIVND (reference sequence). The CDR3 protein is CASSIWTGGTGELFF. The CDR3 DNA reads as TGTGCCAGTAGTATTTGGACAGGGGGAACCGGGGAGCTGTTTTTT.

The rearrangement joins TRBV19 to TRBJ1-1; TRBD1 matches 10 bases. The germline V gene encodes CDR1 LNHDA and CDR2 SQIVND (reference sequence). The V segment lost 4 bases and the J segment 7 bases; nucleotides outside the gene matches: 12. The CDR3 extends over 16 amino acids. DNA of the CDR3: TGTGCCAGTAGTACCACCGGGACAGGGGCCACCGGTGAAGCTTTCTTT. As protein: CASSTTGTGATGEAFF. The full variable domain, in which reference TRBV19 and TRBJ1-1 provide the parts outside the CDR3, is DGGITQSPKYLFRKEGQNVTLSCEQNLNHDAMYWYRQDPGQGLRLIYYSQIVNDFQKGDIAEGYSVSREKKESFPLTVTSAQKNPTAFYLCASSTTGTGATGEAFFGQGTRLTVV.

Only a few counts were recorded for this clonotype. The V and J genes are TRBV7-9 and TRBJ1-1, with a tentative D call TRBD1 (5 bases). V was clipped by 1 base and J by 4 bases, with 13 bases between them. Germline values: CDR1 SEHNR, CDR2 FQNEAQ (reference sequence). This CDR3 region has 15 residues. In DNA, the CDR3 is TGTGCCAGCAGCTTAGGGGGCAGGGCGAGCACTGAAGCTTTCTTT. Its protein is CASSLGGRASTEAFF. The entire variable domain, with the rest obtained from reference TRBV7-9 and TRBJ1-1, is as follows: DTGVSQNPRHKITKRGQNVTFRCDPISEHNRLYWYRQTLGQGPEFLTYFQNEAQLEKSRLLSDRFSAERPKGSFSTLEIQRTEQGDSAMYLCASSLGGRASTEAFFGQGTRLTVV.

The V and J genes are TRBV20-1 and TRBJ2-5, with 8 bases identical to TRBD2. The length of the CDR3 is 15 residues. CDR1 and CDR2 (germline): DFQATT, SNEGSKA (reference sequence). V was clipped by 3 bases and J by 3 bases; unmatched bases: 9. The CDR3 reads CSASGSSGYEETQYF. In DNA form, the CDR3 reads TGCAGTGCTAGTGGCTCTAGCGGGTATGAAGAGACCCAGTACTTC.

In its sample, this clonotype was seen a few times. J is TRBJ2-7 and V is TRBV21-1; the DNA was not compared with TRBD2, the D call given in the table. TRBV21-1 is marked as a pseudogene. The CDR3 totals 18 residues. In DNA form, the CDR3 reads TGTGCCAGCAGCAAAGGAGGAGCCGGGGAAGATGGGACTTACGAGCAGTACGTC. Protein: CASSKGGAGEDGTYEQYV.

Only a few counts were recorded for this clonotype. CDR3 nucleotide sequence: TGTGCCAGCAGCCCCACGACAGGCCATAAGGAGACCCAGTACTTC. Translation gives CASSPTTGHKETQYF. The chain is built from TRBV11-2 and TRBJ2-5; TRBD1 might be the D (6 bases). Germline loops: CDR1 SGHAT, CDR2 FQNNGV. This CDR3 comprises 15 residues. V dropped 5 bases and J dropped 5 bases, with 18 bases sitting between them.

This clonotype was detected a few times. This chain uses TRBV28 with TRBJ1-4, with TRBD1 matching over 8 bases. CDR1 and CDR2 (germline): MDHEN, SYDVKM. This CDR3 contains 16 residues. V trimming: 5 bases; J trimming: 7 bases; junction bases outside the gene matches: 12. The CDR3 nucleotides read TGTGCCAGCAGTACCTCTCGGGGCAGGGGGCGTGAAAAACTGTTTTTT. The encoded protein is CASSTSRGRGREKLFF.

The chain has TRBV5-1 and TRBJ2-5; 7 bases are a match to TRBD1. The germline V gene has CDR1 SGHRS and CDR2 YFSETQ. J gave up 5 bases and V 4 bases, and 11 bases lay outside the gene matches. This CDR3 is built from 15 residues. CDR3 sequence (DNA): TGCGCCAGCAGCATCGGGACAGCCGGCGGCGAGACCCAGTACTTC. It encodes CASSIGTAGGETQYF.

DNA of the CDR3: TGTGCAGGCGGCTCTGGGGCCAACGTCCTGACTTTC. Translating it yields CAGGSGANVLTF. This chain joins TRBV6-6 and TRBJ2-6; no clear D. The CDR3 is 12 residues long. Germline V lookup: CDR1 MNHNY, CDR2 SVGAGI (reference sequence).

J is TRBJ2-2 and V is TRBV7-6; 10 bases are a match to TRBD1. CDR1 SGHVS and CDR2 FNYEAQ come from the germline V gene. This CDR3 contains 16 residues. The V and J ends lost 5 bases and 9 bases, in that order; junction bases with no gene match: 12. The CDR3 region is CASSTRQGAGYRELFF. The CDR3 DNA reads TGTGCCAGCAGCACTCGACAGGGGGCCGGGTACCGGGAGCTGTTTTTT.

This clonotype was counted only a few times. The rearrangement uses TRBV7-2 and TRBJ2-5, with no clear D. Trimming cost V 4 bases and J 5 bases, with 14 bases left between them. CDR3 length: 14 residues. Germline V gives CDR1 SGHTA, CDR2 FQGNSA. The CDR3 here is CASSSGVPYETQYF. The DNA of the CDR3 is TGTGCCAGCAGCTCCGGTGTCCCCTACGAGACCCAGTACTTC.

This clonotype was seen only a few times. This sequence joins TRBV10-3 and TRBJ2-5; either TRBD1 or TRBD2 may fit D (6 bases each). Germline V gives CDR1 ENHRY, CDR2 SYGVKD. CDR3 length equals 14 residues. V was clipped by 9 bases and J by 0 bases, with 14 bases between them. This chain's CDR3 is CAMGGSSNQETQYF. In DNA form, the CDR3 reads TGTGCCATGGGGGGCTCTTCAAACCAAGAGACCCAGTACTTC.

The J gene is TRBJ1-1, the V gene TRBV18, with D perhaps TRBD1 (6 bases). The germline CDR1 and CDR2 sequences are KGHSH and LQKENI. The CDR3 totals 15 residues. V lost 5 bases, J lost 0 bases, and 13 bases lay in between. The CDR3 protein is CASSGTRAVNTEAFF. The CDR3 DNA is TGTGCCAGCTCAGGGACACGGGCGGTGAACACTGAAGCTTTCTTT.

This clonotype was picked up one time. The V call is TRBV7-9, the J call TRBJ1-5, with 11 bases aligning to TRBD1. Germline lookup yields CDR1 SEHNR and CDR2 FQNEAQ (reference sequence). The trim removed 4 bases at V and 6 bases at J, leaving 5 bases unmatched. The CDR3 is made up of 15 amino acids. The CDR3 DNA follows: TGTGCCAGCAGCTCCGGGACAGGGGGAAGTCAGCCCCAGCATTTT. It is translated as CASSSGTGGSQPQHF.

This clonotype was seen a few times. V gene TRBV7-2 combines with J gene TRBJ2-3; 7 bases agree with TRBD1. Trimming cost V 1 base and J 2 bases; bases outside gene matches: 6. This CDR3 comprises 16 residues. Looked up from germline, CDR1 is SGHTA and CDR2 is FQGNSA. The CDR3 sequence: CASSLVGTDFTDTQYF. The CDR3 DNA reads as TGTGCCAGCAGCTTAGTTGGGACAGACTTCACAGATACGCAGTATTTT. Based on the CDR3 plus reference TRBV7-2 and TRBJ2-3, the full variable domain is GAGVSQSPSNKVTEKGKDVELRCDPISGHTALYWYRQSLGQGLEFLIYFQGNSAPDKSGLPSDRFSAERTGGSVSTLTIQRTQQEDSAVYLCASSLVGTDFTDTQYFGPGTRLTVL.

The genes are TRBV7-6 and TRBJ2-5, with 15 bases lining up with TRBD2. CDR3 length: 16 residues. Trimming at V came to 4 bases and at J to 5 bases, leaving 5 bases not matched to a gene. CDR1 SGHVS and CDR2 FNYEAQ come from the germline V gene. Here the CDR3 reads CASSWTSGGAVETQYF. CDR3 in DNA: TGTGCCAGCAGCTGGACTAGCGGGGGGGCCGTGGAGACCCAGTACTTC.

This chain joins TRBV4-1 and TRBJ1-2, with no clear D. V was shortened by 3 bases and J by 8 bases, with 19 bases between the two germline ends. Per the germline V gene, CDR1 is MGHRA and CDR2 is YSYEKL. The CDR3 is made up of 15 amino acids. CDR3 amino acids: CASSHPPGVARGYTF. The CDR3 DNA sequence: TGCGCCAGCAGCCATCCACCCGGTGTAGCTAGGGGCTACACCTTC.

This clonotype has at least ten counts. The genes are TRBV7-6 and TRBJ2-5; a weak D match, TRBD1 (5 bases). Trimming took off 2 bases at V and 4 bases at J, with 5 bases between the two ends. This CDR3 is built from 12 residues. Germline CDR1 SGHVS, CDR2 FNYEAQ. In DNA, the CDR3 is TGTGCCAGCAGCTTACAGGGAGAGACCCAGTACTTC. This sequence encodes CASSLQGETQYF.

The chain is built from TRBV2 and TRBJ1-4; 7 nucleotides match TRBD1. This CDR3 contains 12 residues. Trimming at V came to 8 bases and at J to 13 bases, leaving 10 bases not matched to a gene. CDR1 SNHLY and CDR2 FYNNEI come from the germline V gene. Here the CDR3 DNA reads TGTGCCAGCTCCGACCTGACAGGGTTACTGTTTTTT. It codes for CASSDLTGLLFF.

This clonotype showed up just a few times. Germline and junction disagree at one end, which may indicate a read error. J is TRBJ2-2 and V is TRBV29-1; no clear D. Germline CDR1 SQVTM, CDR2 ANQGSEA. This CDR3 is built from 11 residues. Written as DNA, the CDR3 is TGCAGCGCTGAAGGCACCGGGGAGCTGTTTTTT. Translated: CSAEGTGELFF.

This clonotype is labeled as large (0.1 to 1%). The V call is TRBV7-2, the J call TRBJ1-4; D remains ambiguous. V was clipped by 5 bases and J by 0 bases, with 16 bases between them. This CDR3 has 17 amino acids. Per the germline V gene, CDR1 is SGHTA and CDR2 is FQGNSA. CDR3 sequence (DNA): TGTGCCAGCAGCCCCGGCGGAGGGCGTGCAACTAATGAAAAACTGTTTTTT. Residues: CASSPGGGRATNEKLFF.

The chain combines TRBV6-2 or TRBV6-3 with TRBJ1-5, with 8 nucleotides matching TRBD1. Germline lookup yields CDR1 MNHEY and CDR2 SVGEGT. This CDR3 is 16 amino acids long. J lost 0 bases, V lost 6 bases, and 7 bases had no gene match. In DNA form, the CDR3 reads TGTGCCAGCAGCCCCAGGGGGCAAGGTAGCAATCAGCCCCAGCATTTT. It is translated as CASSPRGQGSNQPQHF.